This TCR beta chain was retrieved from a study of patients and donors after allogeneic stem cell transplantation. TCRdb analysed the RT-PCR reads with MiXCR anew, one entry per CDR3 protein. The table lists about a million distinct CDR3 sequences, about a sixth of them singletons. Germline V CDR1 and CDR2: MDHEN, SYDVKM. V lost 7 bases and J 0 bases, leaving 16 bases between the germline ends. The length of the CDR3 is 17 residues. The source is a human donor who was either an allogeneic HSCT recipient or a stem cell or donor lymphocyte infusion donor (not recorded which). It is not recorded whose cells these are; they may come from a transplant donor. The V gene is TRBV28, the J gene TRBJ1-6, with a possible D match to TRBD1 (5 bases). Material: blood, either unsorted or a sorted T cell fraction (not recorded which). Here the CDR3 DNA reads TGTGCCAGCAAGCAGGGTAACGGGGTCTCCTATAATTCACCCCTCCACTTT. Translating it yields CASKQGNGVSYNSPLHF.